This T cell receptor beta chain was retrieved from a study of T cell responses to AZD1222 COVID-19 vaccine. Overall study results and limits: Just a handful of people given AZD1222 tested seropositive at baseline. The donor cohort was predominantly white British with a female majority, and clonal diversity may have been underestimated.

The data were produced by immunoSEQ multiplex PCR, yet TCRdb's version contains in-frame clones alone and is incomplete. The sample shows about 140,000 clones, 91% of them seen only once. As regards this clone: Its target is unknown.

V gave up 5 bases and J gave up 2 bases, with 19 bases separating them. CDR1 and CDR2 from the germline V gene are SEHNR and FQNEAQ (reference sequence). The length of the CDR3 is 16 residues. The TCR sequence derives from an adult who received the AZD1222 COVID-19 vaccine. Source: peripheral blood, taken 28 days after the second AZD1222 dose. The genes are TRBV7-9 and TRBJ2-7; TRBD1 is a possible D gene (6 bases). The DNA of the CDR3 is TGTGCCAGCAGCCCCGTGGGGACATCTTCAGCCTACGAGCAGTACTTC. Translating it yields CASSPVGTSSAYEQYF. The full variable domain, completed using reference TRBV7-9 and TRBJ2-7, is DTGVSQNPRHKITKRGQNVTFRCDPISEHNRLYWYRQTLGQGPEFLTYFQNEAQLEKSRLLSDRFSAERPKGSFSTLEIQRTEQGDSAMYLCASSPVGTSSAYEQYFGPGTRLTVT.